This TCR beta chain is drawn from a study of blood T cell repertoires in COVID-19. Study details: PBMCs, B-cell-depleted T cells, or T cells were the source of the cDNA or gDNA that made up the material.

TCRdb keeps only in-frame clones here, not all; method: immunoSEQ multiplex PCR. The repertoire includes approximately 300,000 clones, about 89% of them detected once, and approximately 5.2% sits in the top ten. Study members were between about 18 and 89 years old and lived in 24 US regions. Symptom resolution, clearance, or two negative PCRs marked the recovered donors of Cohort 3. This sequence originates from a man in his sixties who had recovered from COVID-19. Sequencing used PBMCs or T cells enriched from blood (not recorded which).

DNA for the CDR3: TGTGCCAGCAGCCTAGTAAGCACAGATACGCAGTATTTT. Translating gives CASSLVSTDTQYF. This chain links TRBV3-1 (or the pseudogene TRBV3-2) with TRBJ2-3, with D unclear. The CDR3 extends over 13 amino acids. Looked up from germline, CDR1 is LGHDT and CDR2 is YNNKEL (reference sequence). Between the trimmed V and J ends, which lost 4 bases and 0 bases, there was a span of 5 bases.